The subject of this entry is one TCR beta chain. V was pared by 3 bases and J by 4 bases, with 13 bases between. CDR3 length equals 15 residues. The germline V gene encodes CDR1 SGHRS and CDR2 YFSETQ. This table comes from immunoSEQ multiplex PCR, and its TCRdb copy is limited to in-frame clones, with some not included. There are roughly 150,000 clones in the sample; about 88% occur only once, and less than 6% lies in the top ten. The source of the sample is a study of lymphopenia after photon versus proton radiotherapy. The chain carries TRBV5-1 and TRBJ2-2; maybe TRBD2 (6 bases). The sequenced sample was peripheral blood, obtained from a patient treated with photon-based radiotherapy. The source of this sequence is a man aged 50-60 years with gastric cancer. Written as DNA, the CDR3 is TGCGCCAGCAGCTACCGCTGGGGGGTCACCGGGGAGCTGTTTTTT. Protein sequence: CASSYRWGVTGELFF.